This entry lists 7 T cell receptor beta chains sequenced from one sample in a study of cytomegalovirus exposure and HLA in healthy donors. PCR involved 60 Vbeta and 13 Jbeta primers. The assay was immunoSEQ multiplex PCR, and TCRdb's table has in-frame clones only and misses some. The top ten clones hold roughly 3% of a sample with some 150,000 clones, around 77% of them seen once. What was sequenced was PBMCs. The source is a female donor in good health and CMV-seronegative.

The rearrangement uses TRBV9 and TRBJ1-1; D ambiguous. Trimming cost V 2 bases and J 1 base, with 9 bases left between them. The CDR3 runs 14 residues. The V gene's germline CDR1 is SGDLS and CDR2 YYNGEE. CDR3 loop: CASSVTERNTEAFF. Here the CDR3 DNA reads TGTGCCAGCAGCGTTACTGAGAGGAACACTGAAGCTTTCTTT.

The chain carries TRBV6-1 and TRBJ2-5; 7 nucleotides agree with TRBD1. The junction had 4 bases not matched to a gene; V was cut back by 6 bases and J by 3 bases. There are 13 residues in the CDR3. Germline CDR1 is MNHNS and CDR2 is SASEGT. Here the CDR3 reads CASSFGQEETQYF. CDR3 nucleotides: TGTGCCAGCAGCTTCGGACAGGAAGAGACCCAGTACTTC.

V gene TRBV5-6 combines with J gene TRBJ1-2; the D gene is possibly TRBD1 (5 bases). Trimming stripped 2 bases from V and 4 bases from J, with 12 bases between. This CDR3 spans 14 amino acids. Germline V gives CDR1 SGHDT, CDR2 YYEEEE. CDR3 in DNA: TGTGCCAGCAGCTTTCTAGGGGTACTCTATGGCTACACCTTC. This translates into CASSFLGVLYGYTF.

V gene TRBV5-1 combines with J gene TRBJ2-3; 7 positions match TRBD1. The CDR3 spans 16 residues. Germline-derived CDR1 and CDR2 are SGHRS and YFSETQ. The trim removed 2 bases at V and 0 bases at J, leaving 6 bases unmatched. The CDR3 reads CASSFRQGPSTDTQYF. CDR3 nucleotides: TGCGCCAGCAGCTTTAGACAGGGCCCTAGCACAGATACGCAGTATTTT.

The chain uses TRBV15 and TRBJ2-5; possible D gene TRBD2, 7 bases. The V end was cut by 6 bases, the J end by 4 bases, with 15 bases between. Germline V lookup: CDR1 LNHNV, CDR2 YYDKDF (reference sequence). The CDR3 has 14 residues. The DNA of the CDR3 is TGTGCCACCAGGGACGGGGGGCGCAGAGAGACCCAGTACTTC. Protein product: CATRDGGRRETQYF.

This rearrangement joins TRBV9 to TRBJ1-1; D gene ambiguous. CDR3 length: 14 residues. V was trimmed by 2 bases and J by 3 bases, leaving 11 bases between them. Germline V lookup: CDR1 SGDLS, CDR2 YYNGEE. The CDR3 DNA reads TGTGCCAGCAGCGTTAAGTTGAGGGACACTGAAGCTTTCTTT. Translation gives CASSVKLRDTEAFF.

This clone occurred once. The CDR3 nucleotides read TGTGCCAGCTCATCTTTGGACAGCCACGAGCAGTACTTC. This translates into CASSSLDSHEQYF. The V gene is TRBV18, the J gene TRBJ2-7; possible D gene TRBD1, 6 bases. CDR1 and CDR2 from the germline V gene are KGHSH and LQKENI. The V gene lost 5 bases and the J gene lost 5 bases, with 13 bases spanning the gap. There are 13 residues in the CDR3.